This TCR beta chain was sequenced for a study of T-cell memory formation after mild COVID-19. This clonotype was seen more than once but under ten times. Germline V lookup: CDR1 MGHDK, CDR2 SYGVNS. This CDR3 has 13 amino acids. V lost 0 bases to trimming and J lost 0 bases, with 3 bases between them. One entry per CDR3 protein results from TCRdb running MiXCR on the 5' RACE reads. The data show about 170,000 distinct CDR3 sequences, around 13% seen once. The chain carries TRBV25-1 and TRBJ2-7, with D unresolved. This TCR came from a young man who had mild COVID-19 (a few samples of this study predate the infection). Cell type and time point are not known. Sample: PBMCs or a T cell subset sorted from them (not recorded which). The CDR3 sequence is CASSEYASYEQYF. The CDR3 bases are TGTGCCAGCAGTGAATACGCCTCCTACGAGCAGTACTTC.